A selection of T cell receptor beta chains follows, all from one sample in a study of cytomegalovirus exposure and HLA in healthy donors. The protocol was immunoSEQ multiplex PCR, while the TCRdb copy is restricted to in-frame clones and leaves out a portion. This table has about 83,000 clones, roughly 76% appearing once. Sequences were obtained from PBMCs. These receptors were taken from a woman under 40 in good health and CMV-seronegative. Both conserved end residues are part of each CDR3. Fields, in order: CDR3 protein, J gene, CDR3 length, V gene.

CDR3aa: CASSATSGEQFF
j_gene: TRBJ2-1
len: 12
v_gene: TRBV7-6

CDR3aa: CSSSAGDGSPYEQYF
j_gene: TRBJ2-7
len: 15
v_gene: TRBV7-9

CDR3aa: CASRLDTGTEAFF
j_gene: TRBJ1-1
len: 13
v_gene: TRBV2

CDR3aa: CASRYGQAAGYGYTF
j_gene: TRBJ1-2
len: 15
v_gene: TRBV6-5

CDR3aa: CARTGVNGANVLTF
j_gene: TRBJ2-6
len: 14
v_gene: TRBV6-4

CDR3aa: CASSPLGQGPAETQYF
j_gene: TRBJ2-5
len: 16
v_gene: TRBV19

CDR3aa: CASARRTSGTDTQYF
j_gene: TRBJ2-3
len: 15
v_gene: TRBV21-1

CDR3aa: CASSVAGTGYGSGNTIYF
j_gene: TRBJ1-3
len: 18
v_gene: TRBV9

CDR3aa: CSVGLADNEQFF
j_gene: TRBJ2-1
len: 12
v_gene: TRBV29-1

CDR3aa: CASTWGGYSNQPQHF
j_gene: TRBJ1-5
len: 15
v_gene: TRBV28